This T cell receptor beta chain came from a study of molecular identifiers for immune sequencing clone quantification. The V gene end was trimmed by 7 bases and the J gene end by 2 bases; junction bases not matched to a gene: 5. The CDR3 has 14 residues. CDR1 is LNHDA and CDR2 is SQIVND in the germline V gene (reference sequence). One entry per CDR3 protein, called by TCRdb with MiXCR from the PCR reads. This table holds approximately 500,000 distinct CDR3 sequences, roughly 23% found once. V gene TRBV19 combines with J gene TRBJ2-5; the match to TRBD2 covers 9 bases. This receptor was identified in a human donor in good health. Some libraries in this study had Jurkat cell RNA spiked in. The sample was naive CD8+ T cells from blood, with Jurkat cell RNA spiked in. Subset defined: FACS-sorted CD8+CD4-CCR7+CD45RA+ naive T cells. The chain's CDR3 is CASTGLAGQETQYF. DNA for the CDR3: TGTGCCAGTACCGGGCTAGCGGGACAAGAGACCCAGTACTTC.